The T cell receptor beta chain described here comes from a study of blood T cell repertoires in COVID-19. Study as a whole: Researchers got acute and convalescent COVID-19 samples from the United States, Italy and Spain.

Original handling: It was from reference gene primer amplification that nucleated cell counts were estimated. This table comes from immunoSEQ multiplex PCR, and its TCRdb copy is limited to in-frame clones, with some not included. That table gives V, J and clone size, and the DNA gave D and trimming. Among roughly 200,000 clones listed, approximately 86% were seen once. During active infection, Seattle patients enrolled and were then monitored through disease. V lost 7 bases, J lost 3 bases, and 20 bases lay in between. The CDR3 sequence is 16 residues long. Germline CDR1 WNHNN, CDR2 SYGVQD (reference sequence).

The J gene is TRBJ2-3, the V gene TRBV10-1; possible D gene TRBD2, 7 bases. The sequenced sample was peripheral blood. The receptor was derived from a woman in her 50s with COVID-19, enrolled during active disease. CDR3 region: CASNKIRGAVTDTQYF. The CDR3 DNA sequence: TGCGCCAGCAATAAAATCCGGGGGGCCGTAACAGATACGCAGTATTTT.